This T cell receptor beta chain was captured in a study of control samples from healthy donors and cancer patients. Some clones are missing from TCRdb's copy, which holds only in-frame ones; the method was immunoSEQ multiplex PCR. In the table there are approximately 150,000 clones, around 90% of which are singletons. The source of this sequence is a man younger than 40 in good health. Source material: blood.

The CDR3 sequence: CASSEVSSNTGELFF. In DNA form, the CDR3 reads TGTGCCAGCAGTGAAGTTAGCTCGAACACCGGGGAGCTGTTTTTT. The rearrangement links TRBV6-1 to TRBJ2-2; no firm D call. The germline V gene has CDR1 MNHNS and CDR2 SASEGT. V was cut by 1 base and J by 0 bases, with 6 bases left in between. This CDR3 region has 15 residues.